The rows below give T cell receptor beta chains drawn from one sample of a study of shared clonotypes between healthy human individuals. The repertoire was sequenced with immunoSEQ multiplex PCR; TCRdb's copy has only in-frame clones and lacks some. The data hold 2 million to 2.5 million clones, with approximately 94% observed a single time. The sample consisted of naive CD4+ T cells sorted from blood. The source is a man younger than 35 in good health. Both conserved end residues are part of each CDR3. The D gene is left open where the match is weak. Size is omitted from some rows. Given values are once, few, many or a class for expanded clones.

cdr3_aa cdr3_nt clone_size j_call d_call v_call
CASSPEANSNQPQHF TGTGCCAGCTCACCGGAAGCCAATAGCAATCAGCCCCAGCATTTT - TRBJ1-5 - TRBV18
CASSPPGLAGGGTYEQYF TGTGCCAGCTCACCACCGGGCCTAGCGGGAGGAGGGACCTACGAGCAGTACTTC - TRBJ2-7 TRBD2 TRBV18
CASSRGPRKREGLDEQFF TGTGCCAGCAGCCGCGGCCCTCGGAAGCGGGAGGGCCTTGATGAGCAGTTCTTC - TRBJ2-1 TRBD2 TRBV14
CAWSKETEDSPLHF TGTGCCTGGAGTAAGGAAACAGAAGATTCACCCCTCCACTTT - TRBJ1-6 - TRBV30
CASCRTDNSPLHF TGTGCCAGTTGCAGGACAGATAATTCACCCCTCCACTTT - TRBJ1-6 - TRBV6-1
CAWTKGRAGYEQYF TGTGCCTGGACTAAGGGCAGGGCAGGCTACGAGCAGTACTTC - TRBJ2-7 - TRBV30
CASSPQGDLEQYF TGTGCCAGCTCACCTCAGGGAGATCTCGAGCAGTACTTC - TRBJ2-7 - TRBV18
CSARSGGYTF TGCAGTGCTAGAAGCGGGGGCTACACCTTC - TRBJ1-2 - TRBV20-1
CASSPGPLYEQYF TGTGCCAGCAGTCCCGGACCCCTCTACGAGCAGTACTTC - TRBJ2-7 - TRBV6-1
CASSGQRGLVDEQFF TGTGCCAGCAGTGGGCAGCGGGGGTTGGTTGATGAGCAGTTCTTC - TRBJ2-1 TRBD2 TRBV2
CASSYSGDGQPQHF TGTGCCAGCAGTTACTCGGGGGATGGGCAGCCCCAGCATTTT once TRBJ1-5 - TRBV6-5
CASSERTILYNEQFF TGTGCCAGCAGTGAACGGACTATCTTATACAATGAGCAGTTCTTC - TRBJ2-1 - TRBV25-1
CASSYSGGAGRETQYF TGTGCCAGCAGTTACTCCGGGGGAGCGGGAAGAGAGACCCAGTACTTC - TRBJ2-5 TRBD2 TRBV6-5
CASSAQRQGLGNTIYF TGTGCCAGCAGCGCACAAAGACAGGGCCTTGGAAACACCATATATTTT - TRBJ1-3 TRBD1 TRBV7-2
CASSGSSGSRKTQYF TGTGCCAGCAGTGGCTCTAGCGGGAGCCGGAAGACCCAGTACTTC - TRBJ2-5 TRBD2 TRBV6-6
CASSSGTGVGTQYF TGTGCCAGCAGCTCCGGGACAGGGGTTGGGACCCAGTACTTC - TRBJ2-5 TRBD1 TRBV7-6
CASSLDQGSGYGYTF TGTGCCAGCAGCTTAGATCAGGGGTCGGGCTATGGCTACACCTTC - TRBJ1-2 - TRBV7-6
CASSFSAGHEQFF TGTGCCAGCAGCTTTAGTGCTGGCCATGAGCAGTTCTTC - TRBJ2-1 - TRBV5-6
CASTRTGGGSQPQHF TGTGCCAGCACCAGGACAGGGGGGGGGTCTCAGCCCCAGCATTTT - TRBJ1-5 TRBD1 TRBV6-1
CASSVGPGTGHNEQFF TGTGCCAGCAGCGTCGGACCCGGGACAGGGCACAATGAGCAGTTCTTC - TRBJ2-1 TRBD1 TRBV9
CASSRARSTDTQYF TGTGCCAGCAGCCGAGCTAGGAGCACAGATACGCAGTATTTT - TRBJ2-3 - TRBV6-5
CAFNRGRRETQYF TGTGCCTTTAACAGGGGGCGGCGGGAGACCCAGTACTTC - TRBJ2-5 TRBD1 TRBV30
CASSLKGQGSFEQYF TGTGCCAGCAGTCTGAAGGGACAGGGGTCGTTTGAGCAGTACTTC - TRBJ2-7 TRBD1 TRBV27
CAIRSAAEREGDTQYF TGTGCCATCAGGAGTGCGGCGGAGCGGGAGGGAGATACGCAGTATTTT - TRBJ2-3 TRBD2 TRBV10-3
CASSNLGYGYTF TGTGCCAGCAGTAATCTGGGCTATGGCTACACCTTC - TRBJ1-2 - TRBV6-5
CASSQIQGVGETQYF TGTGCCAGCTCACAAATACAGGGGGTCGGAGAGACCCAGTACTTC - TRBJ2-5 TRBD1 TRBV18
CASSLSQGPETQYF TGTGCTAGCAGCTTATCACAGGGCCCAGAGACCCAGTACTTC - TRBJ2-5 - TRBV7-7
CASSQVLPQLAGGGEQFF TGCGCCAGCAGCCAAGTACTCCCCCAACTAGCGGGAGGAGGTGAGCAGTTCTTC - TRBJ2-1 TRBD2 TRBV4-3
CAISEGASSYNEQFF TGTGCCATCAGTGAGGGGGCGAGCTCCTACAATGAGCAGTTCTTC - TRBJ2-1 - TRBV10-3
CASQFSGNTIYF TGTGCCAGTCAATTCTCCGGAAACACCATATATTTT - TRBJ1-3 - TRBV19
CASMEEYEQFF TGTGCCAGCATGGAGGAGTATGAGCAGTTCTTC - TRBJ2-1 - TRBV2
CASSVAGGAGAGELFF TGTGCCAGCAGCGTAGCTGGGGGAGCCGGGGCCGGGGAGCTGTTTTTT - TRBJ2-2 - TRBV9
CASSLLAGAETQYF TGTGCCAGCAGCTTGCTAGCGGGGGCGGAGACCCAGTACTTC - TRBJ2-5 TRBD2 TRBV7-9
CASSPSGSPSYGYTF TGTGCCAGCAGTCCCTCGGGGAGTCCGTCCTATGGCTACACCTTC - TRBJ1-2 - TRBV27
CASSPRWGYEQYF TGTGCCAGCAGCCCGAGATGGGGCTACGAGCAGTACTTC - TRBJ2-7 - TRBV5-6